A selection of T cell receptor beta chains follows, all from one sample in a study of CD8+CD57+ T cells in acquired aplastic anemia. TCRdb independently ran MiXCR on the reads; one entry per CDR3 protein. The data show fewer than 45,000 distinct CDR3 sequences, 65% to 80% seen once. The sample comprised sorted CD4+, CD8+, or CD8+CD57+ T cells (not recorded which) from PBMCs. These receptor sequences come from a human donor in good health, serving as a control. CDR3s include the opening cysteine and the closing phenylalanine or tryptophan. D genes are given only for firm matches. Not all rows give a size; the values are once, few, many and, for expanded clones, a class.

CDR3 protein: CATSDYSDTQYF
CDR3 DNA: TGTGCCACCAGTGATTATAGTGATACGCAGTATTTT
clone size: -
J gene: TRBJ2-3
V gene: TRBV24-1
D gene: -

CDR3 protein: CASSPGWTGEAFF
CDR3 DNA: TGTGCCAGCAGCCCAGGGTGGACAGGTGAAGCTTTCTTT
clone size: few
J gene: TRBJ1-1
V gene: TRBV7-2
D gene: TRBD1

CDR3 protein: CASSRLRGAGYEQYF
CDR3 DNA: TGCGCCAGCAGCCGACTTAGGGGCGCAGGTTACGAGCAGTACTTC
clone size: -
J gene: TRBJ2-7
V gene: TRBV4-1
D gene: -

CDR3 protein: CASSEWNEQSF
CDR3 DNA: TGTGCCAGCAGTGAGTGGAATGAGCAGTCCTTC
clone size: -
J gene: TRBJ2-1
V gene: TRBV25-1
D gene: -

CDR3 protein: CAIGPREGGNKMDEQYF
CDR3 DNA: TGTGCCATCGGCCCGAGGGAGGGGGGGAACAAAATGGACGAGCAGTACTTC
clone size: -
J gene: TRBJ2-7
V gene: TRBV10-3
D gene: -

CDR3 protein: CASSEGTDDQPQHF
CDR3 DNA: TGTGCCAGCAGTGAAGGGACAGACGATCAGCCCCAGCATTTT
clone size: -
J gene: TRBJ1-5
V gene: TRBV2
D gene: -

CDR3 protein: CSASLGVNYGYTF
CDR3 DNA: TGCAGTGCCTCTTTGGGAGTTAACTATGGCTACACCTTC
clone size: -
J gene: TRBJ1-2
V gene: TRBV20-1
D gene: -

CDR3 protein: CASSIRTNTEAFF
CDR3 DNA: TGTGCCAGTAGTATTAGGACGAACACTGAAGCTTTCTTT
clone size: -
J gene: TRBJ1-1
V gene: TRBV19
D gene: -

CDR3 protein: CSAISAVDQGSGYTF
CDR3 DNA: TGCAGCGCGATTTCGGCGGTGGACCAGGGGAGTGGCTACACCTTC
clone size: -
J gene: TRBJ1-2
V gene: TRBV29-1
D gene: -

CDR3 protein: CSARGAGRELYEQYF
CDR3 DNA: TGCAGTGCTAGGGGGGCAGGGCGGGAGCTCTACGAGCAGTACTTC
clone size: large
J gene: TRBJ2-7
V gene: TRBV20-1
D gene: -

CDR3 protein: CASSLETGQWETQYF
CDR3 DNA: TGTGCCAGCAGCTTAGAGACAGGCCAGTGGGAGACCCAGTACTTC
clone size: -
J gene: TRBJ2-5
V gene: TRBV7-2
D gene: -

CDR3 protein: CASSYRDKQYEQYF
CDR3 DNA: TGTGCCAGCAGCTACCGGGACAAGCAATACGAGCAGTACTTC
clone size: -
J gene: TRBJ2-7
V gene: TRBV6-2/TRBV6-3
D gene: -

CDR3 protein: CASSGGLSHTF
CDR3 DNA: TGTGCCAGCAGTGGGGGGTTGAGCCACACCTTC
clone size: -
J gene: TRBJ1-2
V gene: TRBV2
D gene: -

CDR3 protein: CASNGYRETQYF
CDR3 DNA: TGTGCCAGCAATGGATATAGGGAGACCCAGTACTTC
clone size: -
J gene: TRBJ2-5
V gene: TRBV2
D gene: -

CDR3 protein: CASSTPGGFWDYTF
CDR3 DNA: TGTGCCAGCAGTACCCCCGGAGGGTTCTGGGACTACACCTTC
clone size: -
J gene: TRBJ1-2
V gene: TRBV25-1
D gene: -

CDR3 protein: CASSVSVEGGADTQYF
CDR3 DNA: TGTGCCAGCAGTGTATCAGTGGAGGGAGGAGCAGATACGCAGTATTTT
clone size: -
J gene: TRBJ2-3
V gene: TRBV2
D gene: -

CDR3 protein: CASSPSGANVLTF
CDR3 DNA: TGTGCCAGCAGTCCTTCTGGGGCCAACGTCCTGACTTTC
clone size: -
J gene: TRBJ2-6
V gene: TRBV3-1
D gene: -

CDR3 protein: CASSGGLAYEQYF
CDR3 DNA: TGTGCCAGCAGCGGGGGACTAGCCTACGAGCAGTACTTC
clone size: -
J gene: TRBJ2-7
V gene: TRBV2
D gene: TRBD2

CDR3 protein: CASSNTEQYF
CDR3 DNA: TGTGCCAGCAGTAACACGGAGCAGTACTTC
clone size: -
J gene: TRBJ2-7
V gene: TRBV2
D gene: -

CDR3 protein: CAISGVAGASHEQFF
CDR3 DNA: TGTGCCATCAGTGGAGTAGCGGGGGCCTCCCATGAGCAGTTCTTC
clone size: -
J gene: TRBJ2-1
V gene: TRBV10-3
D gene: TRBD2

CDR3 protein: CASGTSAYEQYF
CDR3 DNA: TGTGCCAGCGGGACTAGCGCCTACGAGCAGTACTTC
clone size: -
J gene: TRBJ2-7
V gene: TRBV25-1
D gene: TRBD2

CDR3 protein: CASTQSPDTQYF
CDR3 DNA: TGTGCCAGCACCCAGAGCCCAGATACGCAGTATTTT
clone size: -
J gene: TRBJ2-3
V gene: TRBV7-8
D gene: -

CDR3 protein: CSVFSSRGEKLFF
CDR3 DNA: TGCAGCGTTTTCAGCTCCAGGGGTGAAAAACTGTTTTTT
clone size: -
J gene: TRBJ1-4
V gene: TRBV29-1
D gene: -

CDR3 protein: CAISDPGILNTEAFF
CDR3 DNA: TGTGCCATCAGTGATCCTGGGATACTGAACACTGAAGCTTTCTTT
clone size: once
J gene: TRBJ1-1
V gene: TRBV10-3
D gene: -

CDR3 protein: CASSLGTGVGNEQFF
CDR3 DNA: TGTGCCAGCAGCTTAGGGACAGGGGTTGGCAATGAGCAGTTCTTC
clone size: -
J gene: TRBJ2-1
V gene: TRBV9
D gene: TRBD1

CDR3 protein: CSALLQGYEQYF
CDR3 DNA: TGCAGTGCCCTACTACAGGGTTACGAGCAGTACTTC
clone size: -
J gene: TRBJ2-7
V gene: TRBV20-1
D gene: -

CDR3 protein: CASSMGGETYNEQSF
CDR3 DNA: TGTGCCAGTAGTATGGGGGGGGAAACCTACAATGAGCAGTCCTTC
clone size: -
J gene: TRBJ2-1
V gene: TRBV19
D gene: TRBD2

CDR3 protein: CASSQDRTGAKAFLITF
CDR3 DNA: TGCGCCAGCAGCCAAGATCGGACAGGGGCGAAAGCCTTCCTAATCACTTTC
clone size: -
J gene: TRBJ2-7
V gene: TRBV4-3
D gene: TRBD1

CDR3 protein: CSVGRQSQETQYF
CDR3 DNA: TGCAGCGTTGGCCGGCAGAGTCAAGAGACCCAGTACTTC
clone size: -
J gene: TRBJ2-5
V gene: TRBV29-1
D gene: -

CDR3 protein: CASSLSRGQGVEQYF
CDR3 DNA: TGTGCCAGCAGCCTGTCGAGAGGACAGGGGGTCGAGCAGTACTTC
clone size: -
J gene: TRBJ2-7
V gene: TRBV5-4
D gene: TRBD1

CDR3 protein: CASSQDVGSPLHF
CDR3 DNA: TGTGCCAGCAGCCAAGATGTAGGGTCACCCCTCCACTTT
clone size: once
J gene: TRBJ1-6
V gene: TRBV5-4
D gene: -

CDR3 protein: CASEGGARGAGELFF
CDR3 DNA: TGTGCCTCCGAAGGGGGGGCAAGGGGAGCCGGGGAGCTGTTTTTT
clone size: -
J gene: TRBJ2-2
V gene: TRBV2
D gene: -

CDR3 protein: CASSSLLESTDTQYF
CDR3 DNA: TGTGCCAGCAGCTCCCTTCTTGAAAGCACAGATACGCAGTATTTT
clone size: -
J gene: TRBJ2-3
V gene: TRBV11-2
D gene: -

CDR3 protein: CASSLSLNTEAFF
CDR3 DNA: TGTGCCAGCAGCTTGTCACTGAACACTGAAGCTTTCTTT
clone size: -
J gene: TRBJ1-1
V gene: TRBV7-3
D gene: -

CDR3 protein: CASSFRGGEKLFF
CDR3 DNA: TGTGCCAGCAGCTTTCGGGGGGGAGAAAAACTGTTTTTT
clone size: -
J gene: TRBJ1-4
V gene: TRBV7-2
D gene: -

CDR3 protein: CATSSPTSSAQPQHF
CDR3 DNA: TGTGCCACCAGCAGTCCCACCTCCTCCGCCCAGCCCCAGCATTTT
clone size: -
J gene: TRBJ1-5
V gene: TRBV15
D gene: -

CDR3 protein: CASSLGVPLGGYTF
CDR3 DNA: TGTGCCAGCAGCTTGGGTGTTCCGCTGGGGGGCTACACCTTC
clone size: -
J gene: TRBJ1-2
V gene: TRBV7-9
D gene: -

CDR3 protein: CASRFAGNTEAFF
CDR3 DNA: TGTGCCAGCAGATTTGCGGGGAACACTGAAGCTTTCTTT
clone size: medium-sized
J gene: TRBJ1-1
V gene: TRBV6-2/TRBV6-3
D gene: -

CDR3 protein: CAIGGLQGGSYNEQFF
CDR3 DNA: TGTGCCATCGGAGGACTCCAGGGGGGGTCCTACAATGAGCAGTTCTTC
clone size: -
J gene: TRBJ2-1
V gene: TRBV10-3
D gene: -

CDR3 protein: CASSDTGTNYGYTF
CDR3 DNA: TGTGCCAGCAGTGACACAGGGACTAACTATGGCTACACCTTC
clone size: -
J gene: TRBJ1-2
V gene: TRBV6-1
D gene: -

CDR3 protein: CASTGQGYEKLFF
CDR3 DNA: TGTGCCAGTACAGGACAGGGCTATGAAAAACTGTTTTTT
clone size: -
J gene: TRBJ1-4
V gene: TRBV19
D gene: TRBD1

CDR3 protein: CASSLFTDTQYF
CDR3 DNA: TGTGCCAGCAGCCTCTTCACAGATACGCAGTATTTT
clone size: -
J gene: TRBJ2-3
V gene: TRBV7-2
D gene: -

CDR3 protein: CASSVTSGGPYNEQFF
CDR3 DNA: TGTGCCAGCAGCGTAACTAGCGGGGGGCCCTACAATGAGCAGTTCTTC
clone size: -
J gene: TRBJ2-1
V gene: TRBV11-1
D gene: TRBD2

CDR3 protein: CSARDPLGPSTFF
CDR3 DNA: TGCAGTGCTAGAGATCCACTAGGGCCATCAACCTTTTTT
clone size: -
J gene: TRBJ1-4
V gene: TRBV20-1
D gene: -

CDR3 protein: CATSGEGPWQTQYF
CDR3 DNA: TGTGCCACCAGTGGGGAGGGTCCGTGGCAGACCCAGTACTTC
clone size: -
J gene: TRBJ2-5
V gene: TRBV24-1
D gene: TRBD2

CDR3 protein: CSVWTGGKTQYF
CDR3 DNA: TGCAGCGTTTGGACAGGGGGAAAGACCCAGTACTTC
clone size: -
J gene: TRBJ2-5
V gene: TRBV29-1
D gene: TRBD1

CDR3 protein: CASSVLGQGNSGNTIYF
CDR3 DNA: TGTGCCAGCAGCGTATTGGGACAGGGAAATAGTGGAAACACCATATATTTT
clone size: -
J gene: TRBJ1-3
V gene: TRBV9
D gene: TRBD1

CDR3 protein: CSASVSNYGYTF
CDR3 DNA: TGCAGTGCCAGCGTGAGTAACTATGGCTACACCTTC
clone size: -
J gene: TRBJ1-2
V gene: TRBV20-1
D gene: -